This T cell receptor beta chain was retrieved from a study of cytomegalovirus exposure and HLA in healthy donors. The CDR3 covers 15 residues. Germline CDR1 and CDR2: SEHNR and FQNEAQ (reference sequence). V lost 1 base and J lost 0, with 7 bases in between. In the PCR, 60 Vbeta and 13 Jbeta primers were used. TCRdb's copy holds only in-frame clones and misses some; the assay was immunoSEQ multiplex PCR. Seen here are fewer than 200,000 clones, 65% to 80% observed once, and the top ten hold under 0.75%. Healthy individuals who donated bone marrow served as the donors. The chain couples TRBV7-9 to TRBJ1-3; maybe TRBD1 (6 bases). Sequences were obtained from PBMCs. This receptor was taken from a woman between 40 and 55 years old in good health and CMV-seronegative. This chain's CDR3 is CASSLEGGSGNTIYF. CDR3 nucleotide sequence: TGTGCCAGCAGCTTAGAAGGGGGCTCTGGAAACACCATATATTTT.